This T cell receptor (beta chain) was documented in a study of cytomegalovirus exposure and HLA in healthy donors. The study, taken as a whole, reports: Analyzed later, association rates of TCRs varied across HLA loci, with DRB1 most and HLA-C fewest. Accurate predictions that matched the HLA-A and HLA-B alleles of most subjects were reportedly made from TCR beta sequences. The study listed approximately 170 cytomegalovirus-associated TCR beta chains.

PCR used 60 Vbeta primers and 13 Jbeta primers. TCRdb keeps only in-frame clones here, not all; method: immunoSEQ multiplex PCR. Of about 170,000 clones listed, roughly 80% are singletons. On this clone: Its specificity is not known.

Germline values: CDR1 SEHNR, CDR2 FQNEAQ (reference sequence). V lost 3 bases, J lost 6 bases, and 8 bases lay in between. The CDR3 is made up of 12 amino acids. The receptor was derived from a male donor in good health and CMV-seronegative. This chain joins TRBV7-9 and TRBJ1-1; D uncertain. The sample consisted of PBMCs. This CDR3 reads CASSFPVAEAFF. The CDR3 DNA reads TGTGCCAGCAGCTTCCCGGTCGCTGAAGCTTTCTTT. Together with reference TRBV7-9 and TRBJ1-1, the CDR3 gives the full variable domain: DTGVSQNPRHKITKRGQNVTFRCDPISEHNRLYWYRQTLGQGPEFLTYFQNEAQLEKSRLLSDRFSAERPKGSFSTLEIQRTEQGDSAMYLCASSFPVAEAFFGQGTRLTVV.